Shown below are 10 T cell receptor beta chains from a single sample sequenced in a study of OX40 agonist ivuxolimab in advanced cancers. Assay used: immunoSEQ multiplex PCR; TCRdb lists only in-frame clones, some missing. This table holds about 83,000 clones, roughly 84% found once. The sequenced sample was CD4+ or CD8+ T cells sorted from blood, obtained in a trial of the OX40 agonist ivuxolimab. The receptors derive from an adult with an advanced solid tumor such as melanoma, head and neck, liver or kidney cancer.

The chain combines TRBV5-6 with TRBJ1-3; possible D gene TRBD1, 6 bases. V gave up 0 bases and J gave up 2 bases, with 12 bases separating them. This CDR3 spans 16 amino acids. The germline V gene has CDR1 SGHDT and CDR2 YYEEEE. CDR3 DNA: TGTGCCAGCAGCTTGGAGGGGGGCGCGACTGGAAACACCATATATTTT. This translates into CASSLEGGATGNTIYF.

This clone appeared a single time. The chain combines TRBV5-1 with TRBJ2-1; D is unresolved. Per germline, CDR1 SGHRS and CDR2 YFSETQ. The CDR3 contains 16 residues. Trimming removed 0 bases from V and 6 bases from J, with 16 bases in between. The chain's CDR3 is CASSLEGQGYVNEQFF. In DNA, the CDR3 is TGCGCCAGCAGCTTGGAGGGCCAAGGATATGTCAATGAGCAGTTCTTC.

In its sample, this clone was seen a few times. The rearrangement links TRBV10-1 to TRBJ2-2, with D maybe TRBD1 (6 bases). Trimming cost V 3 bases and J 5 bases, with 13 bases left between them. There are 15 residues in the CDR3. In germline, CDR1 is WNHNN, CDR2 SYGVQD (reference sequence). This CDR3 is CASSESGDRTGELFF. The CDR3 DNA follows: TGCGCCAGCAGTGAATCAGGGGATCGAACCGGGGAGCTGTTTTTT.

The chain uses TRBV5-1 and TRBJ1-1; D is unclear. The CDR3 consists of 16 residues. V gave up 0 bases and J gave up 0 bases, with 12 bases separating them. Germline CDR1 SGHRS, CDR2 YFSETQ. CDR3 region: CASSLGDGLLNTEAFF. CDR3 DNA sequence: TGCGCCAGCAGCTTGGGCGACGGGCTACTGAACACTGAAGCTTTCTTT. Full variable domain (remainder filled in from reference TRBV5-1 and TRBJ1-1): KAGVTQTPRYLIKTRGQQVTLSCSPISGHRSVSWYQQTPGQGLQFLFEYFSETQRNKGNFPGRFSGRQFSNSRSEMNVSTLELGDSALYLCASSLGDGLLNTEAFFGQGTRLTVV.

J is TRBJ2-7 and V is TRBV11-2; D is undetermined. The V and J ends lost 5 bases and 9 bases respectively, with 11 bases between them. The germline gives CDR1 SGHAT, CDR2 FQNNGV. This CDR3 comprises 11 residues. CDR3 nucleotide sequence: TGTGCCAGCAGCGCGAAGGATAGGCAGTACTTC. Its protein is CASSAKDRQYF.

This chain links TRBV6-5 with TRBJ2-1; 10 nucleotides align to TRBD1. The CDR3 is made up of 15 amino acids. Germline CDR1 MNHEY, CDR2 SVGAGI. The V segment lost 2 bases and the J segment 7 bases; nucleotides outside the gene matches: 5. The CDR3 region is CASSYRQGARNEQFF. In DNA, the CDR3 is TGTGCCAGCAGTTACAGACAGGGGGCGCGGAATGAGCAGTTCTTC.

The rearrangement uses TRBV9 and TRBJ2-1; either TRBD1 or TRBD2 may supply D (5 bases each). V lost 4 bases, J lost 10 bases, and 15 bases lay in between. CDR1 is SGDLS, CDR2 YYNGEE, per germline. The CDR3 runs 13 residues. CDR3 residues: CASSLQLGDEQFF. The CDR3 nucleotides are TGTGCCAGCAGCCTTCAGTTGGGGGACGAGCAGTTCTTC. Variable domain in full (rest from reference TRBV9 and TRBJ2-1): DSGVTQTPKHLITATGQRVTLRCSPRSGDLSVYWYQQSLDQGLQFLIQYYNGEERAKGNILERFSAQQFPDLHSELNLSSLELGDSALYFCASSLQLGDEQFFGPGTRLTVL.

V gene TRBV6-5 combines with J gene TRBJ2-2; D call uncertain. V was trimmed by 0 bases and J by 4 bases, leaving 3 bases between them. CDR3 size: 13 residues. Germline V gene lookup returns CDR1 MNHEY and CDR2 SVGAGI. The CDR3 DNA sequence: TGTGCCAGCAGTTACTCGGCCACCGGGGAGCTGTTTTTT. Its translation is CASSYSATGELFF.

The V gene is TRBV19, the J gene TRBJ1-1; 8 nucleotides agree with TRBD1. Unmatched junction bases numbered 6, after V lost 3 bases and J lost 6 bases. The length of the CDR3 is 14 residues. Looked up from germline, CDR1 is LNHDA and CDR2 is SQIVND (reference sequence). The CDR3: CASSIQGAVAEAFF. As DNA, the CDR3 is TGTGCCAGTAGTATTCAGGGGGCGGTGGCTGAAGCTTTCTTT.

V usage is TRBV19 and J usage is TRBJ2-1; D possibly corresponds to TRBD2 (6 bases). CDR1 and CDR2 from the germline V gene are LNHDA and SQIVND (reference sequence). This CDR3 contains 16 residues. The V and J ends lost 5 bases and 6 bases respectively, with 20 bases between them. For the CDR3, the DNA is TGTGCCAGTAGTGCAGGCGGGGTCTGGAAAGGCAATGAGCAGTTCTTC. It translates to CASSAGGVWKGNEQFF.